Included here is one TCR beta chain sequence, with context. Profiling relied on immunoSEQ multiplex PCR, and the TCRdb table lists in-frame clones only, not all of them. Of approximately 240,000 clones listed, roughly 82% are singletons. The data stem from a study of blood T cell repertoires in COVID-19. The germline V gene has CDR1 SGHRS and CDR2 YFSETQ. The CDR3 length is 15 residues. V lost 0 bases, J lost 9 bases, and 6 bases stayed unmatched. The sequence was obtained from a woman older than 75 with active or convalescent COVID-19. V and J are TRBV5-1 and TRBJ1-6; TRBD1 matches at 7 bases. The sample consisted of peripheral blood. CDR3 sequence (DNA): TGCGCCAGCAGCTTGGATCGGACAGGTACTTCACCCCTCCACTTT. Encoded protein: CASSLDRTGTSPLHF.